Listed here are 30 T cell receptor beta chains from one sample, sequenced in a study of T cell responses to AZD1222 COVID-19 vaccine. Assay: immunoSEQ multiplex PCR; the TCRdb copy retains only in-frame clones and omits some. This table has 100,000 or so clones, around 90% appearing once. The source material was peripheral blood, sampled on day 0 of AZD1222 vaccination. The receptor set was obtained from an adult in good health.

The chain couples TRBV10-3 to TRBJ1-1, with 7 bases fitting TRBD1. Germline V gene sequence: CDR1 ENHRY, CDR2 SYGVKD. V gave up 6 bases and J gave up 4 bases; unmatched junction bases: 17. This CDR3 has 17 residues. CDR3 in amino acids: CAISGLRDSLTSTEAFF. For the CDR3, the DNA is TGTGCCATCAGCGGTCTGAGGGACAGCTTAACGAGCACTGAAGCTTTCTTT.

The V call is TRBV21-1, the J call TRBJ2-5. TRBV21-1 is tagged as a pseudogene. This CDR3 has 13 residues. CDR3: CASHGWWRETQYF. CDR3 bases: TGTGCCAGCCATGGTTGGTGGCGAGAGACCCAGTACTTC.

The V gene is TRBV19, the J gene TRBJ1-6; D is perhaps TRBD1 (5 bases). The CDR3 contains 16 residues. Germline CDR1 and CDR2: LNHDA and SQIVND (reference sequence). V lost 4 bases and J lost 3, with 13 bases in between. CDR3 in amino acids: CASSNPQGYYNSPLHF. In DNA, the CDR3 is TGTGCCAGTAGTAACCCCCAGGGTTACTATAATTCACCCCTCCACTTT.

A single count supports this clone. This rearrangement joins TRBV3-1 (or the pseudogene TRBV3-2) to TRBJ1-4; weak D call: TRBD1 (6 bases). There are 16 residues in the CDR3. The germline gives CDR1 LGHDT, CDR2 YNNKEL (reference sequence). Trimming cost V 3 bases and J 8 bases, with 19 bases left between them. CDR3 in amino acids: CASSHHQAGAGEKLFF. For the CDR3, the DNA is TGTGCCAGCAGCCATCATCAGGCAGGGGCCGGGGAAAAACTGTTTTTT.

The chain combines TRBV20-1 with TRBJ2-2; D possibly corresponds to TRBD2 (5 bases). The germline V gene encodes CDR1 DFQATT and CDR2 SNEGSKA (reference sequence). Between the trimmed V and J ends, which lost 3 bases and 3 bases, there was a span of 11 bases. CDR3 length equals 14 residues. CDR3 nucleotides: TGCAGTGCTAGTTCGGGGAGCGACACCGGGGAGCTGTTTTTT. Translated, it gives CSASSGSDTGELFF.

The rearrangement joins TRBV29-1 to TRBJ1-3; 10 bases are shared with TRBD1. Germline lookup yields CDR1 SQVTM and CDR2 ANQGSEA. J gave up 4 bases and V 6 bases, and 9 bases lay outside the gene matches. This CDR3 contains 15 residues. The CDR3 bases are TGCAGCGTCGGGGGTGACAGGGGGCTGGGAAACACCATATATTTT. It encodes CSVGGDRGLGNTIYF.

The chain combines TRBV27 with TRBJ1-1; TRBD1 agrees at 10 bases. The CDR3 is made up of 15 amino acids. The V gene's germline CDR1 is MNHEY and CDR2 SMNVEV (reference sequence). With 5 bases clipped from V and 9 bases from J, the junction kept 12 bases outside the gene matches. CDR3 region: CASSPDRDRGFKAFF. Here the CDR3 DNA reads TGTGCCAGCAGTCCAGACCGGGACAGGGGCTTTAAAGCTTTCTTT.

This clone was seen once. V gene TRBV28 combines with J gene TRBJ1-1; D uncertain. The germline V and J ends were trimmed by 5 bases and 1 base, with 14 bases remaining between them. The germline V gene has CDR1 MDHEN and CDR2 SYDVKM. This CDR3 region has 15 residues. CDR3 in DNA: TGTGCCAGCAGTCTCCCGTATAGGGCGAACACTGAAGCTTTCTTT. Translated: CASSLPYRANTEAFF.

The CDR3 nucleotides read TGTGCCAGCAGTTTTCCGGCGGACCTTTATAGCAATCAGCCCCAGCATTTT. It codes for CASSFPADLYSNQPQHF. This sequence joins TRBV28 and TRBJ1-5; no definite D call. In germline, CDR1 is MDHEN, CDR2 SYDVKM. Between the trimmed V and J ends, which lost 3 bases and 0 bases, there was a span of 15 bases. The length of the CDR3 is 17 residues.

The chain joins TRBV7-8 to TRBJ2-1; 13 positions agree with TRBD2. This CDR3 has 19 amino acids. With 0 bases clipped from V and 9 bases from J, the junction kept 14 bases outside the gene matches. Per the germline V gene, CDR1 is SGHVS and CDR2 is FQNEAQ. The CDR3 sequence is CASSLARQRTSGSRVEQFF. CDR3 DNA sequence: TGTGCCAGCAGCTTAGCGCGGCAGAGGACTAGCGGGAGCAGAGTTGAGCAGTTCTTC.

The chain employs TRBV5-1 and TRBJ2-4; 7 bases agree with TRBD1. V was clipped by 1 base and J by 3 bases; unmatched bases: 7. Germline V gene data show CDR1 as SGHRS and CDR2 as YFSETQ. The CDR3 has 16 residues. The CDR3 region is CASSLTGAVDKNIQYF. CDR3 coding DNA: TGCGCCAGCAGCTTGACAGGGGCAGTAGACAAAAACATTCAGTACTTC.

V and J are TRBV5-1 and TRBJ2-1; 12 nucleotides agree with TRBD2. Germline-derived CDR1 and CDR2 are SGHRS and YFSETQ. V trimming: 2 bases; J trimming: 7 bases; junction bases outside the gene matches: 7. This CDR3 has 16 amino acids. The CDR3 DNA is TGCGCCAGCAGCTTCCGACTAGCGGGAGATGTTAATGAGCAGTTCTTC. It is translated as CASSFRLAGDVNEQFF.

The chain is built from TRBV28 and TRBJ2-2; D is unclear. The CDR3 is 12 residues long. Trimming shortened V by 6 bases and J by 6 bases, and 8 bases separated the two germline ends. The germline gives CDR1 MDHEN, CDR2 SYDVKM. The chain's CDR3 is CASRPASGELFF. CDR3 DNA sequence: TGTGCCAGCAGACCCGCGTCCGGGGAGCTGTTTTTT.

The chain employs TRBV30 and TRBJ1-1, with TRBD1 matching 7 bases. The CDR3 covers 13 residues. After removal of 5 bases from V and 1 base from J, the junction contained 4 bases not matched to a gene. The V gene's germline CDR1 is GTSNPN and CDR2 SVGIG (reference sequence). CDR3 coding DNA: TGTGCCTGGGGGGGACAGCCGAACACTGAAGCTTTCTTT. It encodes CAWGGQPNTEAFF. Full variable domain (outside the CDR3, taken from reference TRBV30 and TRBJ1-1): SQTIHQWPATLVQPVGSPLSLECTVEGTSNPNLYWYRQAAGRGLQLLFYSVGIGQISSEVPQNLSASRPQDRQFILSSKKLLLSDSGFYLCAWGGQPNTEAFFGQGTRLTVV.

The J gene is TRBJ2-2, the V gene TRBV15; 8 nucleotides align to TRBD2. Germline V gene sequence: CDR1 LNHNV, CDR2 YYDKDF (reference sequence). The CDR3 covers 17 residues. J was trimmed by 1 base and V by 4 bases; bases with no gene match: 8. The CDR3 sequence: CATSTSSGSVNTGELFF. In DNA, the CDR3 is TGTGCCACCAGCACCTCAAGCGGGAGCGTGAACACCGGGGAGCTGTTTTTT.

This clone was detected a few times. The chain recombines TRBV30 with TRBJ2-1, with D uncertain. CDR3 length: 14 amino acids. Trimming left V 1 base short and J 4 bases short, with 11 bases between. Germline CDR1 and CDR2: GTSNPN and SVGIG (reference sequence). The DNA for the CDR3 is TGTGCCTGGAGTGACAGCCATACATACAATGAGCAGTTCTTC. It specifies CAWSDSHTYNEQFF.

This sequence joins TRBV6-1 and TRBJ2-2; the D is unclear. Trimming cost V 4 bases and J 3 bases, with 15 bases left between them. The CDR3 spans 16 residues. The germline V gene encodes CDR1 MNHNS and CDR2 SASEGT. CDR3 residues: CASSGSHLPYTGELFF. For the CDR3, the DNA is TGTGCCAGCAGTGGATCCCATTTACCTTACACCGGGGAGCTGTTTTTT.

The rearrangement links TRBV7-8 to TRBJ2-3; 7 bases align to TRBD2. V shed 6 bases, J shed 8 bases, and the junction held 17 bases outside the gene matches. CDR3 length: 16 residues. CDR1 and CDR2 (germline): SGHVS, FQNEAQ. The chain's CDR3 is CASSPPGLGEMGTQYF. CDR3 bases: TGTGCCAGCAGTCCCCCTGGACTAGGGGAGATGGGTACGCAGTATTTT. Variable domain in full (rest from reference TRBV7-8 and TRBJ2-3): GAGVSQSPRYKVAKRGQDVALRCDPISGHVSLFWYQQALGQGPEFLTYFQNEAQLDKSGLPSDRFFAERPEGSVSTLKIQRTQQEDSAVYLCASSPPGLGEMGTQYFGPGTRLTVL.

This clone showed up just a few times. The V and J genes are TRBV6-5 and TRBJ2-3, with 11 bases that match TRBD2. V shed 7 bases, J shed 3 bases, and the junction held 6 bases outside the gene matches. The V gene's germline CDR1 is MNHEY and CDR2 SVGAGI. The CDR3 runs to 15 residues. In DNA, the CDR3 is TGTGCCAGCACCCCACTAGCGGGAGCGACAGATACGCAGTATTTT. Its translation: CASTPLAGATDTQYF.

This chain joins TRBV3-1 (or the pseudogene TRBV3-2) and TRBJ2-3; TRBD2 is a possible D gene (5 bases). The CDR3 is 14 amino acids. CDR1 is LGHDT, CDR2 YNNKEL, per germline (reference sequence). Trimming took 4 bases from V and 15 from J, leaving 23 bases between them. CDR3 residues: CASSLLSVGATIYF. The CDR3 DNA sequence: TGTGCCAGCAGCCTACTTAGCGTGGGTGCCACCATTTATTTT.

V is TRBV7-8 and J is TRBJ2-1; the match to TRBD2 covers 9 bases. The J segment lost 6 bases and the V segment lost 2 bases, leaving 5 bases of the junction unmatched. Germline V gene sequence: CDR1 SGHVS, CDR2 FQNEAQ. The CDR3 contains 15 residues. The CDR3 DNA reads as TGTGCCAGCAGCTTAATCCAGCGGGAGGTCAATGAGCAGTTCTTC. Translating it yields CASSLIQREVNEQFF.

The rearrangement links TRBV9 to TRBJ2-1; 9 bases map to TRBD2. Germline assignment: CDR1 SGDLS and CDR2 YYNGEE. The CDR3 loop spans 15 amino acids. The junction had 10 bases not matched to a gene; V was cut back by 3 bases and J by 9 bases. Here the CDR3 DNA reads TGTGCCAGCAGCGGTAGCGGGAGAAAAGAAGTTGAGCAGTTCTTC. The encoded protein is CASSGSGRKEVEQFF. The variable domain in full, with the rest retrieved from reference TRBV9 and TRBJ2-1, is DSGVTQTPKHLITATGQRVTLRCSPRSGDLSVYWYQQSLDQGLQFLIQYYNGEERAKGNILERFSAQQFPDLHSELNLSSLELGDSALYFCASSGSGRKEVEQFFGPGTRLTVL.

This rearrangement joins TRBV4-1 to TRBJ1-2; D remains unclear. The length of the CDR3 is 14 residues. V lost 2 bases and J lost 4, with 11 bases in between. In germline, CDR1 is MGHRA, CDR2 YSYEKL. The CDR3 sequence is CASSQSDGLYGYTF. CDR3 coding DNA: TGCGCCAGCAGCCAAAGTGACGGACTCTATGGCTACACCTTC.

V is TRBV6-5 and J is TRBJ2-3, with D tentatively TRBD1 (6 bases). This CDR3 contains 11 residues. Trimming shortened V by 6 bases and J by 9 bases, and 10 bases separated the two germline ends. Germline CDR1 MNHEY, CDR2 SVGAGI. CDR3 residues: CASRGADTQYF. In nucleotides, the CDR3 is TGTGCCAGCAGGGGGGCGGACACGCAGTATTTT.

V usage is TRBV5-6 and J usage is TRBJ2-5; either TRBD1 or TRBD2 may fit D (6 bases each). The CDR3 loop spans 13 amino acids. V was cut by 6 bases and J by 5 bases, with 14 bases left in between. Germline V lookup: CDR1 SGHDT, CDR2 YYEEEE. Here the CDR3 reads CASKGGNGETQYF. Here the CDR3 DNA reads TGTGCCAGCAAAGGGGGGAACGGGGAGACCCAGTACTTC.

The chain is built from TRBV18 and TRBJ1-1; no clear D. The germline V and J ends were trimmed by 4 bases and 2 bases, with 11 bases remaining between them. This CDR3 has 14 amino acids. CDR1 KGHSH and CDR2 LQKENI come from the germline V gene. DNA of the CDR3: TGTGCCAGCTCACAACGGACGGCTAACACTGAAGCTTTCTTT. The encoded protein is CASSQRTANTEAFF.

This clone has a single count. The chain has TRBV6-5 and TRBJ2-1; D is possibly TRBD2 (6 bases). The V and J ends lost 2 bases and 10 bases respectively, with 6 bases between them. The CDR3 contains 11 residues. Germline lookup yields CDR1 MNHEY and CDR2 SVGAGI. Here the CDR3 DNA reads TGTGCCAGCAGTTACGGGGGGGAGCAGTTCTTC. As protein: CASSYGGEQFF.

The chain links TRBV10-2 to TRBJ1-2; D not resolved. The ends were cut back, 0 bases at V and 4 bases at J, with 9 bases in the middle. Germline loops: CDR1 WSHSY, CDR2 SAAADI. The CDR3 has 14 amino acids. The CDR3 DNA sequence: TGCGCCAGCAGTGAGTCTACAGACTCCTATGGCTACACCTTC. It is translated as CASSESTDSYGYTF.

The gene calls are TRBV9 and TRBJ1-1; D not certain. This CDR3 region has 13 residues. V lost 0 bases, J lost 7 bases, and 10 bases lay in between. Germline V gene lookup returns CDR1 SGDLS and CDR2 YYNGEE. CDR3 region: CASSVAGRSEAFF. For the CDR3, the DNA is TGTGCCAGCAGCGTAGCTGGACGCAGTGAAGCTTTCTTT.

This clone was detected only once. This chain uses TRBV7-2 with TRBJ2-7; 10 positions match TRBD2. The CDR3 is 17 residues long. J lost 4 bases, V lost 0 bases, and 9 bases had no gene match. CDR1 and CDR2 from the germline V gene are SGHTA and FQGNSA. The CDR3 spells CASSLAASGGGTYEQYF. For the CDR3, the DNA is TGTGCCAGCAGCTTAGCGGCCAGCGGGGGGGGGACTTACGAGCAGTACTTC.